The rows below give T cell receptor beta chains drawn from one sample of a study of technical replicates of blood from a handful of donors. Clones were read by immunoSEQ multiplex PCR, and TCRdb kept only the in-frame ones, dropping some. The sample shows 9,500 to 15,000 clones, roughly 80% of them seen only once. Sample: PBMCs. The receptors come from a human donor in good health. Both conserved end residues are part of each CDR3. A D gene is named only where the DNA matches it firmly. The size entry is marked missing in some rows and otherwise reads once, few, many or a size class.

>NA|TRBV5-1|TRBJ2-3|TRBD2
CASQFGGTDTQYF
TGCGCCAGCCAATTCGGGGGGACAGATACGCAGTATTTT
>once|TRBV6-5|TRBJ1-5|TRBD1
CASSSHGTGGVQPQHF
TGTGCCAGCAGTTCTCATGGGACAGGGGGCGTTCAGCCCCAGCATTTT
>once|TRBV27|TRBJ1-4|NA
CASSKTTGNSGPTNEKLFF
TGTGCCAGCAGCAAAACGACAGGTAATAGCGGGCCGACTAATGAAAAACTGTTTTTT
>NA|TRBV5-1|TRBJ2-1|NA
CASSAAQGGYNEQFF
TGCGCCAGCAGCGCTGCCCAAGGGGGCTACAATGAGCAGTTCTTC
>NA|TRBV9|TRBJ1-1|NA
CASSGGQMNTEAFF
TGTGCCAGCAGTGGAGGACAGATGAACACTGAAGCTTTCTTT
>few|TRBV5-1|TRBJ2-7|TRBD2
CASSHSGSRNEQYF
TGCGCCAGCAGCCATAGCGGGAGCAGGAACGAGCAGTACTTC
>once|TRBV28|TRBJ1-2|TRBD1
CASSSSGQGAYGYTF
TGTGCCAGCAGTTCCTCGGGACAGGGCGCCTATGGCTACACCTTC
>NA|TRBV5-6|TRBJ2-7|NA
CASSLDAGLISYEQYF
TGTGCCAGCAGCTTGGATGCGGGCCTAATCTCCTACGAGCAGTACTTC
>NA|TRBV2|TRBJ2-3|TRBD2
CASSVTGGRADTQYF
TGTGCCAGCAGTGTTACGGGAGGCAGGGCAGATACGCAGTATTTT
>NA|TRBV7-9|TRBJ2-7|TRBD2
CASSLGRLAGAHEQYF
TGTGCCAGCAGCTTAGGCCGACTAGCGGGAGCCCACGAGCAGTACTTC
>NA|TRBV5-1|TRBJ1-1|NA
CASSYGSAANTEAFF
TGCGCCAGCAGCTACGGAAGCGCAGCGAACACTGAAGCTTTCTTT
>NA|TRBV19|TRBJ2-1|NA
CASSMQGVGEQFF
TGTGCCAGTAGTATGCAAGGGGTGGGCGAGCAGTTCTTC
>once|TRBV5-1|TRBJ2-7|NA
CASSLAGSGPSREQYF
TGCGCCAGCAGCTTGGCGGGTAGCGGACCATCGAGGGAGCAGTACTTC
>NA|TRBV19|TRBJ2-1|NA
CASLAAAYNEQFF
TGTGCCAGCTTAGCCGCGGCCTACAATGAGCAGTTCTTC
>NA|TRBV11-1|TRBJ1-2|NA
CASSLAEGGYYGYTF
TGTGCCAGCAGCTTAGCAGAAGGCGGGTACTATGGCTACACCTTC
>NA|TRBV15|TRBJ1-1|NA
CATSTGTKNTEAFF
TGTGCCACCAGCACCGGTACTAAGAACACTGAAGCTTTCTTT
>NA|TRBV11-1|TRBJ1-5|NA
CASSFEGNQPQHF
TGTGCCAGCAGCTTTGAGGGAAATCAGCCCCAGCATTTT
>few|TRBV6-1|TRBJ2-2|TRBD2
CASSEGGTRNTGELFF
TGTGCCAGCAGTGAAGGTGGGACTAGGAACACCGGGGAGCTGTTTTTT